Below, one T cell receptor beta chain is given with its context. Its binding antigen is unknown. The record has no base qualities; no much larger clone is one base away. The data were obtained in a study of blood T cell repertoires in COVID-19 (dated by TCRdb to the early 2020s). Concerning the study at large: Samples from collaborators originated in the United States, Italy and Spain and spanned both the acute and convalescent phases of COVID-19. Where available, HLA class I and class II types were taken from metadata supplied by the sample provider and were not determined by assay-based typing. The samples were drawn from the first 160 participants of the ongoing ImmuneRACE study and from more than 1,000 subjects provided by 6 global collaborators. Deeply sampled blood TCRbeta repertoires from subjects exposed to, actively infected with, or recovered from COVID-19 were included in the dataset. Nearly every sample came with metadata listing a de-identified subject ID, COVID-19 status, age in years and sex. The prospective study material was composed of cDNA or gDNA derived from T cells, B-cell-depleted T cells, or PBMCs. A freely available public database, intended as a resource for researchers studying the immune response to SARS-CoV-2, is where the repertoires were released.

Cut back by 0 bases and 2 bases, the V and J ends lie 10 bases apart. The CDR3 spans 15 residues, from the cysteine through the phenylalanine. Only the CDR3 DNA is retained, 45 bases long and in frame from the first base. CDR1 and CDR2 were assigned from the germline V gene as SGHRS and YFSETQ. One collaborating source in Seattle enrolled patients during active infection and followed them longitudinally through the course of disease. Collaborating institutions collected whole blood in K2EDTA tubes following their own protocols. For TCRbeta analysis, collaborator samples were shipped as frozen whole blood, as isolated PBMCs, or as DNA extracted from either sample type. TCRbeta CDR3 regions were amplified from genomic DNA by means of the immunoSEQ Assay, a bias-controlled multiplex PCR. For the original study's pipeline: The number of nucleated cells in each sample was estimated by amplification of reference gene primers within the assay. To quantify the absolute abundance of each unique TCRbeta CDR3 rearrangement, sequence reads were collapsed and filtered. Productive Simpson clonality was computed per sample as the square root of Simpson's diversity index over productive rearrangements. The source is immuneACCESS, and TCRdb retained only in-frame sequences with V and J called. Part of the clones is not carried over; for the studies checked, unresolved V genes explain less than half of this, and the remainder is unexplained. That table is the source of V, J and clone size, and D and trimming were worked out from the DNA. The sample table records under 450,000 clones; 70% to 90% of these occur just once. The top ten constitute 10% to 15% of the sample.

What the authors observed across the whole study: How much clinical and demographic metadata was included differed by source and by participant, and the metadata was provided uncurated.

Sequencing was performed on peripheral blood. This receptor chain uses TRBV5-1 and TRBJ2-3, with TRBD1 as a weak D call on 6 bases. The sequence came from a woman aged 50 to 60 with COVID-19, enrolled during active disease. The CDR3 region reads CASSLGQENTDTQYF. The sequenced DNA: TGCGCCAGCAGCTTGGGACAGGAGAACACAGATACGCAGTATTTT.